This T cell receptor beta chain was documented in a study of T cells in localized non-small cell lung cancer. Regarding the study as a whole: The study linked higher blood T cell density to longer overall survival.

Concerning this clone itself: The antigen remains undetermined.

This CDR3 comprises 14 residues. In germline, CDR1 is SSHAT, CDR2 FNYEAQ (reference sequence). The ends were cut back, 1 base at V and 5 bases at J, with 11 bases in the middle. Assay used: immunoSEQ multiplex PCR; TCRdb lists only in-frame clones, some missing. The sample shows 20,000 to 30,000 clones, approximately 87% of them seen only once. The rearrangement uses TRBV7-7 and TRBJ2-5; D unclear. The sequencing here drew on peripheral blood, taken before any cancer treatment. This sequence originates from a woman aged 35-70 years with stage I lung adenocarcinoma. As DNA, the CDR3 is TGTGCCAGCAGCTTAGGGCAGAGAAGCGAGACCCAGTACTTC. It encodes CASSLGQRSETQYF.